Each of the 15 T cell receptor beta chains below was sequenced from the same sample in a study of blood T cells in healthy people across ages. A second roughly 7 to 12 cycle PCR used barcoded and J-beta primers. TCRdb reanalysed the 5' RACE reads using MiXCR and keeps one entry per CDR3 protein. The sample records fewer than 1,000,000 distinct CDR3 sequences, about 47% being singletons. The sample comprised blood. These receptors were taken from a man at least 80 years old in good health.

The rearrangement joins TRBV12-3 or TRBV12-4 to TRBJ1-1; D call uncertain. This CDR3 comprises 11 residues. The V gene lost 5 bases and the J gene lost 5 bases, with 6 bases spanning the gap. CDR3 in amino acids: CASSRETEAFF. In nucleotides, the CDR3 is TGTGCCAGCAGTCGCGAGACTGAAGCTTTCTTT.

The sample holds many counts of this clonotype. The chain employs TRBV7-2 and TRBJ2-5, with D perhaps TRBD2 (5 bases). Trimming left V 1 base short and J 8 bases short, with 8 bases between. Germline V gene data show CDR1 as SGHTA and CDR2 as FQGNSA. This CDR3 is built from 12 residues. The CDR3 spells CASSLDRETQYF. CDR3 nucleotides: TGTGCCAGCAGCTTAGACCGGGAAACCCAGTACTTC.

This clonotype appeared a few times. This chain uses TRBV30 with TRBJ1-2; 8 bases are a match to TRBD1. Losses at the gene ends were 5 bases for V and 8 bases for J; bases not matched to a gene: 4. From germline, CDR1 is GTSNPN and CDR2 SVGIG (reference sequence). The CDR3 covers 11 residues. CDR3 DNA sequence: TGTGCCTGGCAGAGGGACAGGGGCTACACCTTC. Translating gives CAWQRDRGYTF.

This sequence joins TRBV20-1 and TRBJ1-1; a possible D gene is TRBD1 (5 bases). Trimming left V 0 bases short and J 7 bases short, with 9 bases between. This CDR3 comprises 12 residues. The germline V gene has CDR1 DFQATT and CDR2 SNEGSKA (reference sequence). The CDR3: CSAREGPLEAFF. CDR3 bases: TGCAGTGCTAGAGAGGGGCCCCTTGAAGCTTTCTTT.

About this clonotype: A read error is possible here, since a much larger clone lies one base away. This rearrangement joins TRBV5-1 to TRBJ2-7; D not resolved. The CDR3 consists of 14 residues. The V gene's germline CDR1 is SGHRS and CDR2 YFSETQ. Trimming removed 0 bases from V and 5 bases from J, with 12 bases in between. The CDR3 spells CASSLGQFGDEQYF. The CDR3 bases are TGCGCCAGCAGCTTGGGACAATTCGGCGACGAGCAGTACTTC.

The J gene is TRBJ2-7, the V gene TRBV5-1, with TRBD2 matching 7 bases. Germline values: CDR1 SGHRS, CDR2 YFSETQ. The CDR3 consists of 15 residues. V shed 2 bases, J shed 1 base, and the junction held 6 bases outside the gene matches. Here the CDR3 reads CASSFGASGSYEQYF. As DNA, the CDR3 is TGCGCCAGCAGCTTTGGGGCTAGCGGATCCTACGAGCAGTACTTC.

The V call is TRBV6-2 or TRBV6-3, the J call TRBJ2-6; D gene uncertain. Germline V gives CDR1 MNHEY, CDR2 SVGEGT. The CDR3 has 13 amino acids. Trimming removed 8 bases at V and 3 bases at J, with 8 bases between. As DNA, the CDR3 is TGTGCCAGCGGTAACGGTGGGGCCAACGTCCTGACTTTC. Translation: CASGNGGANVLTF.

This clonotype has just a few counts. This chain joins TRBV4-1 and TRBJ1-1, with 7 bases aligning to TRBD1. V lost 8 bases, J lost 6 bases, and 12 bases stayed unmatched. Germline V CDR1 and CDR2: MGHRA, YSYEKL. The CDR3 contains 14 residues. The DNA for the CDR3 is TGCGCCAGCGTAACCTACAGGGGAAGCTCTGAAGCTTTCTTT. Its translation: CASVTYRGSSEAFF.

The chain uses TRBV12-3 or TRBV12-4 and TRBJ1-4; D remains ambiguous. V was shortened by 5 bases and J by 8 bases, with 15 bases between the two germline ends. The CDR3 totals 14 residues. This chain's CDR3 is CASSPAEGEEKLFF. The CDR3 DNA reads TGTGCCAGCAGTCCCGCTGAGGGAGAGGAAAAACTGTTTTTT.

The rearrangement links TRBV11-1 to TRBJ2-5; possibly TRBD2 for D (6 bases). The CDR3 covers 15 residues. The germline V and J ends were trimmed by 4 bases and 0 bases, with 12 bases remaining between them. Germline V gene data show CDR1 as SGHAT and CDR2 as FQDESV (reference sequence). CDR3 residues: CASSSDYQYQETQYF. The CDR3 DNA follows: TGTGCCAGCAGCTCGGACTACCAGTACCAAGAGACCCAGTACTTC.

The V call is TRBV11-3, the J call TRBJ2-2, with D uncertain. The CDR3 length is 13 residues. Germline loops: CDR1 SGHNT, CDR2 YENEEA. V lost 3 bases to trimming and J lost 3 bases, with 5 bases between them. DNA for the CDR3: TGTGCCAGCAGCTTTTCGGACACCGGGGAGCTGTTTTTT. It specifies CASSFSDTGELFF.

This rearrangement joins TRBV7-2 to TRBJ2-7, with TRBD2 matching 7 bases. V lost 5 bases and J lost 5; bases outside the gene matches: 6. This CDR3 contains 13 residues. Looked up from germline, CDR1 is SGHTA and CDR2 is FQGNSA. The CDR3 sequence: CASSVTGLDEQYF. The CDR3 DNA sequence: TGTGCCAGCAGCGTTACAGGACTAGACGAGCAGTACTTC.

This clonotype appeared a few times. This chain connects TRBV7-2 to TRBJ2-1; a possible D gene is TRBD2 (5 bases). V was pared by 2 bases and J by 8 bases, with 10 bases between. The germline V gene encodes CDR1 SGHTA and CDR2 FQGNSA. The CDR3 consists of 13 residues. CDR3 sequence: CASSLPARDEQFF. Here the CDR3 DNA reads TGTGCCAGCAGCTTACCCGCGAGGGATGAGCAGTTCTTC.

The sample holds a few counts of this clonotype. The genes are TRBV3-1 and TRBJ2-2; 10 bases fit TRBD1. Germline V gene sequence: CDR1 LGHDT, CDR2 YNNKEL (reference sequence). V dropped 4 bases and J dropped 3; count of bases not matched to a gene: 8. CDR3 size: 17 residues. The CDR3 region is CASSLQPGQGYTGELFF. CDR3 in DNA: TGTGCCAGCAGCCTCCAACCGGGACAGGGGTACACCGGGGAGCTGTTTTTT.

The V and J genes are TRBV20-1 and TRBJ1-1, with D maybe TRBD1 (6 bases). Germline assignment: CDR1 DFQATT and CDR2 SNEGSKA (reference sequence). V lost 0 bases to trimming and J lost 7 bases, with 15 bases between them. The CDR3 is 14 amino acids. CDR3 protein: CSARDPTGRDEAFF. The CDR3 region has the DNA TGCAGTGCTAGAGACCCTACAGGGAGGGATGAAGCTTTCTTT.